The 15 T cell receptor beta chains given below trace back to one sample, sequenced in a study of patients and donors after allogeneic stem cell transplantation. MiXCR was run by TCRdb on the RT-PCR reads, yielding one entry per CDR3 protein. Here the sample spans over 130,000 distinct CDR3 sequences, about two fifths being singletons. Sample: blood, either unsorted or a sorted T cell fraction (not recorded which). The source of these receptors is a human donor who was either an allogeneic HSCT recipient or a stem cell or donor lymphocyte infusion donor (not recorded which). It is not recorded whose cells these are; they may come from a transplant donor.

This clonotype occurred many times. This chain uses TRBV12-3 or TRBV12-4 with TRBJ2-1; D is ambiguous. The CDR3 sequence is 12 residues long. Trimming removed 1 base at V and 6 bases at J, with 4 bases between. The CDR3 reads CASSLVPNEQFF. Written as DNA, the CDR3 is TGTGCCAGCAGTTTAGTGCCCAATGAGCAGTTCTTC.

The chain combines TRBV29-1 with TRBJ1-1; D ambiguous. This CDR3 has 14 amino acids. V lost 4 bases to trimming and J lost 0 bases, with 12 bases between them. Germline V lookup: CDR1 SQVTM, CDR2 ANQGSEA. CDR3 sequence reads: CSVARWSMNTEAFF. CDR3 sequence (DNA): TGCAGCGTTGCTCGATGGTCAATGAACACTGAAGCTTTCTTT. The full variable domain, its missing parts supplied by reference TRBV29-1 and TRBJ1-1, is SAVISQKPSRDICQRGTSLTIQCQVDSQVTMMFWYRQQPGQSLTLIATANQGSEATYESGFVIDKFPISRPNLTFSTLTVSNMSPEDSSIYLCSVARWSMNTEAFFGQGTRLTVV.

The genes are TRBV7-3 and TRBJ2-1; 7 bases match TRBD2. The V and J ends lost 2 bases and 4 bases, in that order; junction bases with no gene match: 5. Germline-derived CDR1 and CDR2 are SGHTA and FQGTGA. This CDR3 is built from 15 residues. As DNA, the CDR3 is TGTGCCAGCAGCTTACACCCTAGCGGATACAATGAGCAGTTCTTC. Amino acid sequence: CASSLHPSGYNEQFF.

The chain recombines TRBV27 with TRBJ2-2; the D gene could be TRBD1 or TRBD2 (5 bases each). Germline V CDR1 and CDR2: MNHEY, SMNVEV (reference sequence). The CDR3 runs to 15 residues. Trimming removed 7 bases at V and 6 bases at J, with 18 bases between. The CDR3 coding sequence is TGTGCCAGCATCCAATTGGGGGTGGTATCCGGGGAGCTGTTTTTT. It codes for CASIQLGVVSGELFF.

The chain joins TRBV24-1 to TRBJ2-3; no clear D. There are 15 residues in the CDR3. Germline V CDR1 and CDR2: KGHDR, SFDVKD. The V end was cut by 4 bases, the J end by 0 bases, with 10 bases between. CDR3 bases: TGTGCCACCAGTGACCCACCCCCTAGCACAGATACGCAGTATTTT. Its translation: CATSDPPPSTDTQYF.

This chain uses TRBV30 with TRBJ1-2, with D maybe TRBD1 (5 bases). Looked up from germline, CDR1 is GTSNPN and CDR2 is SVGIG (reference sequence). The CDR3 has 11 residues. With 5 bases removed from V and 6 bases from J, the gap between germline ends came to 10 bases. CDR3 sequence (DNA): TGTGCCTGGGCCCTGGGGGATGGCTACACCTTC. It yields the protein CAWALGDGYTF.

The V call is TRBV7-9, the J call TRBJ1-1; 7 bases agree with TRBD1. V dropped 5 bases and J dropped 7; count of bases not matched to a gene: 16. Looked up from germline, CDR1 is SEHNR and CDR2 is FQNEAQ (reference sequence). The CDR3 contains 16 residues. The chain's CDR3 is CASSLKGQHQDGEAFF. The CDR3, as DNA: TGTGCCAGCAGCCTTAAGGGACAGCATCAGGACGGTGAAGCTTTCTTT.

The CDR3 nucleotides are TGCGCCAGCAGCCAAGATACAGGCCAGGGAAACTACGAGCAGTACTTC. It encodes CASSQDTGQGNYEQYF. The chain recombines TRBV4-3 with TRBJ2-7, with D tentatively TRBD1 (5 bases). Germline V CDR1 and CDR2: LGHNA, YSLEER. The CDR3 contains 16 residues. Deletions cut 0 bases from V and 3 bases from J, with 15 bases between.

The V call is TRBV11-2, the J call TRBJ1-6; D ambiguous. Trimming left V 1 base short and J 7 bases short, with 11 bases between. The CDR3 is 15 residues long. CDR1 is SGHAT and CDR2 is FQNNGV in the germline V gene. In DNA form, the CDR3 reads TGTGCCAGCAGCTTAGGTGGAGGGAGAAATTCACCCCTCCACTTT. Amino acids: CASSLGGGRNSPLHF.

A few counts support this clonotype. The V call is TRBV10-3, the J call TRBJ2-6; D gene uncertain. Germline CDR1 is ENHRY and CDR2 is SYGVKD. Trimming pared 4 bases from V and 4 bases from J, leaving 11 bases between. The CDR3 covers 15 residues. CDR3 sequence (DNA): TGTGCCATCAGTGGGGTCGAGAAGGGGGCCAACGTCCTGACTTTC. It translates to CAISGVEKGANVLTF.

This clonotype was observed a few times. The chain joins TRBV12-3 or TRBV12-4 to TRBJ1-2, with 8 bases matching TRBD1. The V and J ends lost 5 bases and 5 bases, in that order; junction bases with no gene match: 4. The length of the CDR3 is 13 residues. In DNA, the CDR3 is TGTGCCAGCAGTCTAAGGACAGGGTATGGCTACACCTTC. This codes for CASSLRTGYGYTF.

The rearrangement links TRBV24-1 to TRBJ1-5; 10 nucleotides match TRBD1. CDR3 size: 17 residues. With 4 bases clipped from V and 3 bases from J, the junction kept 8 bases outside the gene matches. Germline CDR1 reads KGHDR; CDR2 reads SFDVKD. CDR3 in amino acids: CATSESGTGVANQPQHF. DNA for the CDR3: TGTGCCACCAGTGAGTCCGGGACAGGGGTAGCCAATCAGCCCCAGCATTTT.

This clonotype was counted only a few times. The chain combines TRBV11-2 with TRBJ2-5; D is unclear. This CDR3 region has 11 residues. V was cut by 5 bases and J by 5 bases, with 6 bases left in between. Germline lookup yields CDR1 SGHAT and CDR2 FQNNGV. This chain's CDR3 is CASSQMETQYF. The CDR3 nucleotides are TGTGCCAGCAGCCAAATGGAGACCCAGTACTTC. The complete variable domain, with remaining parts taken from reference TRBV11-2 and TRBJ2-5, reads EAGVAQSPRYKIIEKRQSVAFWCNPISGHATLYWYQQILGQGPKLLIQFQNNGVVDDSQLPKDRFSAERLKGVDSTLKIQPAKLEDSAVYLCASSQMETQYFGPGTRLLVL.

This clonotype was seen more than once but under ten times. This rearrangement joins TRBV5-6 to TRBJ2-7; 8 nucleotides line up with TRBD1. Unmatched junction bases numbered 3, after V lost 4 bases and J lost 3 bases. Germline CDR1 SGHDT, CDR2 YYEEEE. The CDR3 runs 13 residues. CDR3 residues: CASSPGQVYEQYF. CDR3 bases: TGTGCCAGCAGCCCGGGACAGGTCTACGAGCAGTACTTC. Using reference TRBV5-6 and TRBJ2-7 for the parts outside the CDR3, the full variable domain is DAGVTQSPTHLIKTRGQQVTLRCSPKSGHDTVSWYQQALGQGPQFIFQYYEEEERQRGNFPDRFSGHQFPNYSSELNVNALLLGDSALYLCASSPGQVYEQYFGPGTRLTVT.

The chain combines TRBV6-2 or TRBV6-3 with TRBJ1-3; maybe TRBD1 (6 bases). This CDR3 has 15 residues. The V gene lost 2 bases and the J gene lost 1 base, with 9 bases spanning the gap. The germline CDR1 and CDR2 sequences are MNHEY and SVGEGT. The CDR3: CASSYRDKSGNTIYF. DNA of the CDR3: TGTGCCAGCAGTTACCGGGACAAGTCTGGAAACACCATATATTTT.